A selection of T cell receptor beta chains follows, all from one sample in a study of beta chain features in type 1 diabetes. Measured with immunoSEQ multiplex PCR; TCRdb has only the in-frame clones, and not every one. The data hold a few hundred thousand clones, with approximately 20% observed a single time. The sequencing sample was made of naive CD4+ T cells from blood. These receptors came from a woman aged 40 to 49 with type 1 diabetes. Both conserved end residues are part of each CDR3. The D gene is left open where the match is weak.

V gene	J gene	D gene	CDR3 protein
TRBV9	TRBJ1-5	TRBD1	CASSVTGENQPQHF
TRBV29-1	TRBJ1-2	TRBD1	CSVEGQPGNYGYTF
TRBV5-1	TRBJ2-7	TRBD1	CASTAEGAIHEQYF
TRBV5-1	TRBJ1-2	.	CASSLAANYGYTF
TRBV19	TRBJ1-2	TRBD1	CASRRRTGEYGYTF
TRBV14	TRBJ1-1	.	CASSPRLLSSAEAFF
TRBV4-3	TRBJ2-7	TRBD2	CASSLLRGGEQYF
TRBV4-1	TRBJ2-7	.	CASSQDTPRSSYEQYF
TRBV7-8	TRBJ2-3	.	CASGGTSGDTQYF
TRBV27	TRBJ1-3	.	CASSPNSGNTIYF
TRBV7-8	TRBJ1-1	.	CASSKRGANTEAFF
TRBV30	TRBJ2-7	TRBD1	CAWSRDTTPWAGGRYEQYF
TRBV30	TRBJ1-1	.	CAWSLGGYEAFF
TRBV9	TRBJ2-7	TRBD1	CASSVQQGGYEQYF
TRBV9	TRBJ2-1	.	CASSPIGGSLNEQFF
TRBV19	TRBJ2-1	TRBD2	CASRLAGIYNEQFF
TRBV20-1	TRBJ2-5	.	CSASVQETQYF
TRBV28	TRBJ2-1	.	CASSLRDSGNEQFF
TRBV25-1	TRBJ2-7	TRBD1	CASSVTGDEQYF
TRBV2	TRBJ1-5	.	CASGQPGGRNQPQHF
TRBV7-2	TRBJ2-3	TRBD2	CASSSRLAGGSTQYF
TRBV9	TRBJ2-1	TRBD2	CASSVVPSGTNEQFF
TRBV7-2	TRBJ1-2	TRBD1	CASSEQGAGYGYTF
TRBV30	TRBJ1-5	TRBD1	CAWSGQGTQPQHF
TRBV15	TRBJ2-7	TRBD1	CATSTRTGDPYEQYF
TRBV5-1	TRBJ1-5	.	CASSRNQPQHF
TRBV27	TRBJ2-5	TRBD2	CASSLWGGQETQYF
TRBV7-9	TRBJ1-5	TRBD1	CASSLATGGSEPQHF
TRBV19	TRBJ2-1	.	CASSRGNEQFF
TRBV7-7	TRBJ2-7	.	CASSLDRWEDQYF
TRBV9	TRBJ2-5	.	CASSVGQRETQYF
TRBV4-1	TRBJ2-1	TRBD2	CASSRSRREVNEQFF
TRBV7-2	TRBJ2-1	.	CASSLPAAEQFF
TRBV5-1	TRBJ2-5	.	CASSQRAETQYF
TRBV7-3	TRBJ2-1	TRBD2	CASSPSSGRGQFF
TRBV18	TRBJ2-6	TRBD1	CASSPLDREGANVLTF
TRBV28	TRBJ1-1	.	CASTIRTPGDRSGRFF
TRBV6-4	TRBJ2-1	.	CASSGQGNNEQFF
TRBV30	TRBJ1-1	.	CARRQPNTEAFF
TRBV29-1	TRBJ2-7	.	CSVGGEYSRSYEQYF
TRBV7-2	TRBJ1-5	.	CASNVRGNQPQHF
TRBV19	TRBJ1-1	.	CASSIQGDEAFF
TRBV4-1	TRBJ2-7	TRBD1	CASSQVRARQGHEQYF
TRBV19	TRBJ1-2	.	CASSPDRTANYGYTF
TRBV9	TRBJ2-2	.	CASSSLPTGANTGELFF
TRBV5-6	TRBJ1-2	.	CASSFGLPYGYTF
TRBV7-9	TRBJ2-7	.	CASSPRVQRSSYEQYF
TRBV6-5	TRBJ1-1	.	CASSSGGNTEAFF
TRBV6-5	TRBJ1-5	TRBD1	CASSRRQGGQPQHF
TRBV4-2	TRBJ1-1	.	CASSQDAGERNTEAFF
TRBV18	TRBJ2-1	TRBD2	CASSSFTSGFRHSYNEQFF
TRBV28	TRBJ2-6	.	CASSPQGSGANVLTF
TRBV29-1	TRBJ2-1	TRBD1	CSVRDRGRGTTYNEQFF
TRBV18	TRBJ2-7	.	CASSSDSRVSYEQYF
TRBV13	TRBJ2-1	TRBD1	CASSQGAMGDNEQFF
TRBV7-2	TRBJ2-5	TRBD2	CASSLGSLAAQETQYF
TRBV6-6	TRBJ1-5	.	CASSTDSPNQPQHF
TRBV28	TRBJ2-5	.	CASSGQSETQYF